Following are 31 T cell receptor beta chains from one sample sequenced in a study of cytomegalovirus exposure and HLA in healthy donors. TCRdb keeps only in-frame clones here, not all; method: immunoSEQ multiplex PCR. The data show a few hundred thousand clones, around 80% seen once. Sequencing used PBMCs. Receptors originate from a woman in her twenties or thirties in good health and CMV-seropositive.

The chain couples TRBV7-2 to TRBJ2-7, with D maybe TRBD2 (6 bases). The V gene's germline CDR1 is SGHTA and CDR2 FQGNSA. The CDR3 has 12 residues. Trimming took 10 bases from V and 4 from J, leaving 14 bases between them. CDR3: CAITQGGYEQYF. In DNA, the CDR3 is TGTGCCATCACCCAAGGAGGGTACGAGCAGTACTTC.

The V and J genes are TRBV2 and TRBJ1-2; D remains unclear. V was trimmed by 6 bases and J by 3 bases, leaving 11 bases between them. Germline values: CDR1 SNHLY, CDR2 FYNNEI. The CDR3 has 13 residues. CDR3 DNA: TGTGCCAGCAGCCCAGGATTCTACTATGGCTACACCTTC. Its translation is CASSPGFYYGYTF.

This chain uses TRBV27 with TRBJ1-2; 9 bases are shared with TRBD1. The V segment lost 0 bases and the J segment 8 bases; nucleotides outside the gene matches: 4. The CDR3 runs to 14 residues. Germline CDR1 MNHEY, CDR2 SMNVEV (reference sequence). CDR3 nucleotide sequence: TGTGCCAGCAGTTTATCCGGGACAGGGTTGGGCTACACCTTC. Encoded protein: CASSLSGTGLGYTF.

The chain is built from TRBV5-6 and TRBJ1-3, with a weak D call TRBD1 (6 bases). Germline loops: CDR1 SGHDT, CDR2 YYEEEE. V was cut by 5 bases and J by 3 bases, with 9 bases left in between. The CDR3 length is 13 residues. The CDR3 spells CASSRDIGNTIYF. The CDR3, as DNA: TGTGCCAGCAGTCGGGACATTGGAAACACCATATATTTT.

This clone occurred many times. The genes are TRBV7-3 and TRBJ2-7; weak D call: TRBD1 (6 bases). Germline-derived CDR1 and CDR2 are SGHTA and FQGTGA. V lost 2 bases to trimming and J lost 5 bases, with 10 bases between them. The CDR3 totals 13 residues. Written as DNA, the CDR3 is TGTGCCAGCAGCTTACGCCAGGGGAACGAGCAGTACTTC. It is translated as CASSLRQGNEQYF.

The table lists this clone with a count of one. The genes are TRBV6-5 and TRBJ1-1, with 9 bases fitting TRBD1. Trimming at V came to 5 bases and at J to 0 bases, leaving 1 base not matched to a gene. Per the germline V gene, CDR1 is MNHEY and CDR2 is SVGAGI. The CDR3 is made up of 14 amino acids. The CDR3 loop is CASSRQGVNTEAFF. Here the CDR3 DNA reads TGTGCCAGCAGTCGACAGGGGGTGAACACTGAAGCTTTCTTT.

This chain joins TRBV7-9 and TRBJ2-7; tentative D call: TRBD2 (7 bases). The CDR3 contains 15 residues. Germline V lookup: CDR1 SEHNR, CDR2 FQNEAQ (reference sequence). Trimming removed 1 base from V and 0 bases from J, with 10 bases in between. Written as DNA, the CDR3 is TGTGCCAGCAGCTTAGTGGGGGGGGCCTCCTACGAGCAGTACTTC. As protein: CASSLVGGASYEQYF.

In its sample, this clone was seen once. The chain uses TRBV27 and TRBJ1-2, with TRBD1 identical over 7 bases. The CDR3 runs to 15 residues. Germline values: CDR1 MNHEY, CDR2 SMNVEV (reference sequence). Germline trimming cut 6 bases from V and 2 bases from J; bases unmatched to any gene: 9. CDR3 region: CASSPTGWLNYGYTF. CDR3 sequence (DNA): TGTGCCAGCAGCCCGACAGGGTGGTTAAACTATGGCTACACCTTC.

The chain has TRBV5-1 and TRBJ2-7; D might be TRBD2 (6 bases). This CDR3 contains 15 residues. The germline V gene encodes CDR1 SGHRS and CDR2 YFSETQ. Trimming removed 4 bases at V and 3 bases at J, with 17 bases between. Written as DNA, the CDR3 is TGCGCCAGCAGCGAAAAAGGGACGGGAGACTACGAGCAGTACTTC. This translates into CASSEKGTGDYEQYF.

The chain has TRBV11-3 and TRBJ2-1; a weak D match, TRBD2 (6 bases). The CDR3 contains 16 residues. Germline CDR1 and CDR2: SGHNT and YENEEA. Trimming took 0 bases from V and 9 from J, leaving 18 bases between them. CDR3 sequence (DNA): TGTGCCAGCAGCTTAGATTTCCGGGACTCGCGAATTGAGCAGTTCTTC. Protein: CASSLDFRDSRIEQFF.

The chain couples TRBV18 to TRBJ1-1; D is unclear. V lost 1 base and J lost 5, with 8 bases in between. Germline V CDR1 and CDR2: KGHSH, LQKENI. The CDR3 length is 13 residues. The CDR3 spells CASSPLSDTEAFF. The CDR3 DNA sequence: TGTGCCAGCTCACCACTCTCGGATACTGAAGCTTTCTTT.

This clone was detected once. The chain links TRBV30 to TRBJ2-1, with 10 bases lining up with TRBD1. Germline V gives CDR1 GTSNPN, CDR2 SVGIG (reference sequence). Trimming at V came to 5 bases and at J to 4 bases, leaving 8 bases not matched to a gene. The CDR3 spans 15 residues. This chain's CDR3 is CAWVQTGGFYNEQFF. DNA for the CDR3: TGTGCCTGGGTCCAGACAGGGGGCTTTTACAATGAGCAGTTCTTC.

The rearrangement joins TRBV29-1 to TRBJ2-3; no clear D gene. Trimming shortened V by 8 bases and J by 1 base, and 10 bases separated the two germline ends. The CDR3 totals 12 residues. In germline, CDR1 is SQVTM, CDR2 ANQGSEA. CDR3 sequence: CSLWDGTDTQYF. As DNA, the CDR3 is TGCAGCCTTTGGGATGGCACAGATACGCAGTATTTT.

The chain carries TRBV9 and TRBJ2-7, with TRBD2 identical over 10 bases. Germline CDR1 is SGDLS and CDR2 is YYNGEE. Trimming took 1 base from V and 5 from J; bases not matched to a gene: 3. The CDR3 has 14 amino acids. CDR3 residues: CASSVLAGDHEQYF. CDR3 nucleotides: TGTGCCAGCAGCGTACTAGCGGGAGACCACGAGCAGTACTTC.

The chain links TRBV7-9 to TRBJ1-4; D is unresolved. The CDR3 runs 14 residues. Germline-derived CDR1 and CDR2 are SEHNR and FQNEAQ (reference sequence). V lost 2 bases and J lost 6, with 10 bases in between. The CDR3 coding sequence is TGTGCCAGCAGCTTACGGGGATCCGATGAAAAACTGTTTTTT. This encodes CASSLRGSDEKLFF.

J is TRBJ1-4 and V is TRBV18, with 8 bases that match TRBD1. Germline V lookup: CDR1 KGHSH, CDR2 LQKENI. The junction had 2 bases not matched to a gene; V was cut back by 6 bases and J by 2 bases. The length of the CDR3 is 14 residues. The CDR3 region has the DNA TGTGCCAGCTCTACAGGGGGTACTAATGAAAAACTGTTTTTT. Translated: CASSTGGTNEKLFF.

This clone was seen a handful of times. The V call is TRBV13, the J call TRBJ2-5; the match to TRBD1 covers 8 bases. Germline assignment: CDR1 PRHDT and CDR2 FYEKMQ (reference sequence). The CDR3 loop spans 15 amino acids. The V segment lost 0 bases and the J segment 4 bases; nucleotides outside the gene matches: 4. The CDR3 sequence: CASSLGQGVAETQYF. The CDR3 region has the DNA TGTGCCAGCAGCTTAGGACAGGGGGTTGCAGAGACCCAGTACTTC.

The rearrangement links TRBV5-6 to TRBJ1-5; 11 nucleotides agree with TRBD1. This CDR3 has 13 residues. Germline V CDR1 and CDR2: SGHDT, YYEEEE. V lost 2 bases to trimming and J lost 11 bases; unmatched junction nucleotides: 3. CDR3 DNA: TGTGCCAGCAGCTTTGGGACAGGGGGGACCCAGCATTTT. Translation gives CASSFGTGGTQHF. Based on the CDR3 plus reference TRBV5-6 and TRBJ1-5, the full variable domain is DAGVTQSPTHLIKTRGQQVTLRCSPKSGHDTVSWYQQALGQGPQFIFQYYEEEERQRGNFPDRFSGHQFPNYSSELNVNALLLGDSALYLCASSFGTGGTQHFGDGTRLSIL.

The chain employs TRBV18 and TRBJ2-1; perhaps D is TRBD1 or TRBD2 (5 bases each). V was shortened by 6 bases and J by 4 bases, with 10 bases between the two germline ends. Per germline, CDR1 KGHSH and CDR2 LQKENI. This CDR3 region has 13 residues. The CDR3 spells CASSRGAYNEQFF. The CDR3 DNA reads as TGTGCCAGCTCTCGAGGGGCATACAATGAGCAGTTCTTC.

The chain combines TRBV28 with TRBJ2-7, with a tentative D call TRBD2 (5 bases). V lost 3 bases to trimming and J lost 0 bases, with 9 bases between them. This CDR3 region has 14 residues. CDR1 and CDR2 from the germline V gene are MDHEN and SYDVKM. The CDR3 protein is CASSFQRSSYEQYF. CDR3 nucleotides: TGTGCCAGCAGTTTCCAGCGGAGCTCCTACGAGCAGTACTTC.

CDR3 sequence (DNA): TGTGCCAGCAGTTTATTCCAGCGGTCCCCTCCCTACGAGCAGTACTTC. The encoded protein is CASSLFQRSPPYEQYF. The genes are TRBV27 and TRBJ2-7, with D perhaps TRBD2 (5 bases). Per the germline V gene, CDR1 is MNHEY and CDR2 is SMNVEV (reference sequence). The CDR3 is 16 residues long. V lost 1 base, J lost 2 bases, and 15 bases lay in between.

The chain carries TRBV6-5 and TRBJ1-1, with D unresolved. The V gene's germline CDR1 is MNHEY and CDR2 SVGAGI. V gave up 0 bases and J gave up 2 bases, with 10 bases separating them. This CDR3 region has 15 residues. The CDR3: CASSYSANANTEAFF. The CDR3 coding sequence is TGTGCCAGCAGTTACTCAGCTAACGCAAACACTGAAGCTTTCTTT.

This clone was seen just once. The gene calls are TRBV2 and TRBJ2-7; 10 nucleotides line up with TRBD2. CDR1 and CDR2 from the germline V gene are SNHLY and FYNNEI. J lost 2 bases, V lost 6 bases, and 7 bases had no gene match. The CDR3 contains 15 residues. CDR3 loop: CASSPLAGVPYEQYF. DNA of the CDR3: TGTGCCAGCAGCCCCCTAGCGGGAGTTCCCTACGAGCAGTACTTC.

V and J are TRBV28 and TRBJ1-1; no clear D. Between the trimmed V and J ends, which lost 1 base and 10 bases, there was a span of 13 bases. This CDR3 region has 13 residues. Germline-derived CDR1 and CDR2 are MDHEN and SYDVKM. This CDR3 reads CASSLSVLRVAFF. The CDR3 DNA follows: TGTGCCAGCAGTTTATCGGTTCTTAGGGTAGCTTTCTTT.

This clone came up a few times. The chain has TRBV29-1 and TRBJ1-3; D unclear. From germline, CDR1 is SQVTM and CDR2 ANQGSEA. Trimming took 4 bases from V and 2 from J, leaving 9 bases between them. The CDR3 runs to 13 residues. CDR3 in DNA: TGCAGCGTTGTCTTTACAGCTGGAAACACCATATATTTT. Its translation: CSVVFTAGNTIYF.

J is TRBJ2-7 and V is TRBV9, with D hard to call. The CDR3 loop spans 11 amino acids. The V end lost 4 bases, the J end lost 4 bases, and 6 bases lay between the germline ends. Germline V gene data show CDR1 as SGDLS and CDR2 as YYNGEE. CDR3 sequence reads: CASSSKYEQYF. CDR3 nucleotide sequence: TGTGCCAGCAGCTCTAAATACGAGCAGTACTTC.

This CDR3 reads CASSRQGADQPQHF. CDR3 in DNA: TGTGCCAGCAGTAGACAGGGGGCAGATCAGCCCCAGCATTTT. The rearrangement links TRBV27 to TRBJ1-5, with TRBD1 identical over 10 bases. Trimming at V came to 5 bases and at J to 5 bases, leaving 3 bases not matched to a gene. Germline lookup yields CDR1 MNHEY and CDR2 SMNVEV (reference sequence). The CDR3 consists of 14 residues.

This clone was found many times. The chain uses TRBV6-4 and TRBJ2-2; D is tentatively TRBD1 or TRBD2 (5 bases each). Looked up from germline, CDR1 is MRHNA and CDR2 is SNTAGT. V lost 2 bases to trimming and J lost 3 bases, with 7 bases between them. The CDR3 spans 14 residues. For the CDR3, the DNA is TGTGCCAGCAGTGACAGGGGAGACACCGGGGAGCTGTTTTTT. This codes for CASSDRGDTGELFF.

CDR3 sequence reads: CASMGLAGHSYEQYF. Here the CDR3 DNA reads TGTGCCAGCATGGGCCTAGCGGGTCACTCCTACGAGCAGTACTTC. The J gene is TRBJ2-7, the V gene TRBV25-1, with 8 nucleotides matching TRBD2. Germline V lookup: CDR1 MGHDK, CDR2 SYGVNS. This CDR3 spans 15 amino acids. V lost 7 bases, J lost 0 bases, and 8 bases stayed unmatched.

The V and J genes are TRBV5-1 and TRBJ2-5; 8 bases match TRBD1. Germline V lookup: CDR1 SGHRS, CDR2 YFSETQ. The V and J ends lost 4 bases and 2 bases, in that order; junction bases with no gene match: 10. This CDR3 is built from 16 residues. DNA of the CDR3: TGCGCCAGCAGCCCTCTCTGGACAGGGCTACAAGAGACCCAGTACTTC. Protein: CASSPLWTGLQETQYF.

The rearrangement links TRBV9 to TRBJ2-1; D is perhaps TRBD1 or TRBD2 (5 bases each). Germline V gene data show CDR1 as SGDLS and CDR2 as YYNGEE. CDR3 length equals 14 residues. Trimming cost V 4 bases and J 4 bases, with 12 bases left between them. The CDR3 nucleotides are TGTGCCAGCAGCTCGGGACGGAATTACAATGAGCAGTTCTTC. The encoded protein is CASSSGRNYNEQFF.